This record concerns one T cell receptor (beta chain) sequence. The antigen is unknown. The data were taken from a study of blood T cells in healthy people across ages. Study-level background: Template-switching capture recovered about one barcoded beta molecule per two T cells. Overall study findings and caveats: TCR beta diversity correlated strongly with naive T cell percentage.

A sample-barcoded 5' primer and a J-beta primer mix were used in a second PCR of roughly 7 to 11 cycles. One entry per CDR3 protein results from TCRdb running MiXCR on the 5' RACE reads. This sample has about 570,000 distinct CDR3 sequences, with 25% to 30% found just once. Sequencing was carried out using blood. The sequence was obtained from a woman between 65 and 79 years old in good health.

CDR3 region: CASSLNWARDTEAFF. As DNA, the CDR3 is TGTGCCAGCAGCTTAAACTGGGCAAGGGACACTGAAGCTTTCTTT. The chain employs TRBV7-2 and TRBJ1-1, with unresolved D. V was shortened by 2 bases and J by 3 bases, with 13 bases between the two germline ends. The CDR3 has 15 amino acids. The germline gives CDR1 SGHTA, CDR2 FQGNSA. Full variable domain (rest looked up from reference TRBV7-2 and TRBJ1-1): GAGVSQSPSNKVTEKGKDVELRCDPISGHTALYWYRQSLGQGLEFLIYFQGNSAPDKSGLPSDRFSAERTGGSVSTLTIQRTQQEDSAVYLCASSLNWARDTEAFFGQGTRLTVV.